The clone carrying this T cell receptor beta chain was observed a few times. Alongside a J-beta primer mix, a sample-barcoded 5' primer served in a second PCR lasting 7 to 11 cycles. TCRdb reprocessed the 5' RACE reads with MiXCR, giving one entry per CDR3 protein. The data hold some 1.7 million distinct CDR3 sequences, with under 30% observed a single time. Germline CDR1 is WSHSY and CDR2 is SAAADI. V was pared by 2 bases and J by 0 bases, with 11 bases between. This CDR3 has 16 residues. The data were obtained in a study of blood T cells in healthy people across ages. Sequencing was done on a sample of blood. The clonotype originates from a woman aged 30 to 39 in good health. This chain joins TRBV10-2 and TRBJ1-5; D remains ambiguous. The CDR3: CASSEALTDSNQPQHF. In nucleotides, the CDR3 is TGCGCCAGCAGTGAGGCACTGACTGATAGCAATCAGCCCCAGCATTTT.